This T cell receptor (beta chain) is from a study of blood T cell repertoires in COVID-19. Here immunoSEQ multiplex PCR was the method, and the copy in TCRdb shows in-frame clones only, minus some. Here the sample spans 150,000 to 200,000 clones, roughly 91% being singletons. The CDR3 extends over 14 amino acids. V was cut by 7 bases and J by 8 bases, with 17 bases left in between. Looked up from germline, CDR1 is SGHDN and CDR2 is FVKESK. The receptor comes from a man younger than 35 with acute or convalescent COVID-19. Material for sequencing was peripheral blood. This rearrangement joins TRBV14 to TRBJ1-4; D is uncertain. The CDR3 loop is CASTLGGKREKLFF. CDR3 nucleotides: TGTGCCAGCACCTTAGGAGGGAAACGCGAAAAACTGTTTTTT. Full variable domain (remainder filled in from reference TRBV14 and TRBJ1-4): EAGVTQFPSHSVIEKGQTVTLRCDPISGHDNLYWYRRVMGKEIKFLLHFVKESKQDESGMPNNRFLAERTGGTYSTLKVQPAELEDSGVYFCASTLGGKREKLFFGSGTQLSVL.